Listed below are T cell receptor beta chains from one sample, sequenced in a study of a mutant IDH1 vaccine in newly diagnosed glioma. Sequencing was performed with immunoSEQ multiplex PCR; in TCRdb, only in-frame clones are kept and a portion is missing. In the table there are around 17,000 clones, roughly 95% of which are singletons. The sample consisted of peripheral blood mononuclear cells (PBMCs), taken from a glioma patient treated with radiotherapy, temozolomide or both. The receptor source for this set is a woman aged 18-29 years with glioma. Some clones in this sample may be carry-over from other donors' samples. Both conserved end residues are part of each CDR3. A D gene is named only where the DNA matches it firmly. Size values are once, few and many counts, or a class for expanded clones, and some rows have none.

TRBJ2-2 - TRBV7-2 once TGTGCCAGCAGCTTCGTTCGGTTCCAGGGGACCGGGGAGCTGTTTTTT CASSFVRFQGTGELFF
TRBJ2-7 TRBD1 TRBV27 - TGTGCCAGCAGGAAGGACAGGACCTACGAGCAGTACTTC CASRKDRTYEQYF
TRBJ2-7 - TRBV29-1 - TGCAGCGTTGTCGATTTGGGCGAGCAGTACTTC CSVVDLGEQYF
TRBJ2-1 - TRBV10-3 - TGTGCCATCAGTGGCCAGGACGGGTACAATGAGCAGTTCTTC CAISGQDGYNEQFF
TRBJ2-7 TRBD1 TRBV2 - TGTGCCAGCAGTGATGACAGGGGATCCTACGAGCAGTACTTC CASSDDRGSYEQYF
TRBJ2-2 - TRBV7-9 - TGTGCCAGCAGCTTAGAGCTCACCCCCACCGGGGAGCTGTTTTTT CASSLELTPTGELFF
TRBJ2-3 - TRBV18 - TGTGCCAGCTCACCGGTCCCCACAGATACGCAGTATTTT CASSPVPTDTQYF
TRBJ1-5 - TRBV19 medium-sized TGTGCCAGTAGCTCGGGGGTCAGTCAGCCCCAGCATTTT CASSSGVSQPQHF
TRBJ2-1 - TRBV15 - TGTGCCACCAGCAGAGAAATCGGAGGGGATTTGATCCCGTTCTTC CATSREIGGDLIPFF
TRBJ2-7 TRBD1 TRBV4-2 - TGTGCCAGCAGCCAAGTTTGGGACAGATACTACGAGCAGTACTTC CASSQVWDRYYEQYF
TRBJ2-3 - TRBV28 - TGTGCCAGCAATCGGGCGGGGTTTAGCACAGATACGCAGTATTTT CASNRAGFSTDTQYF
TRBJ2-7 TRBD2 TRBV4-2 - TGTGCCAGCAGCCAAGCGGGAGGGACCTACGAGCAGTACTTC CASSQAGGTYEQYF
TRBJ2-2 TRBD2 TRBV7-9 - TGTGCCAGCAGCTTCCCTCTAGCGGGAGCATCTACCGGGGAGCTGTTTTTT CASSFPLAGASTGELFF
TRBJ1-4 - TRBV19 - TGTGCCAGTAGTAACCGACCCGACAGGCGCGAAAAACTGTTTTTT CASSNRPDRREKLFF
TRBJ2-7 - TRBV9 - TGTGCCAGCAGCGCCCCGACAAGTCTTCCCTACGAGCAGTACTTC CASSAPTSLPYEQYF
TRBJ2-2 - TRBV5-1 - TGCGCCAGCAGCTTGGTGGAGGTTTTCACCGGGGAGCTGTTTTTT CASSLVEVFTGELFF
TRBJ1-5 TRBD1 TRBV19 - TGTGCCAGCGAGGACAGGGGCATCACCGATCAGCCCCAGCATTTT CASEDRGITDQPQHF
TRBJ2-5 - TRBV7-2 - TGTGCCAGCAGCGAAGGGGATAGAGCCTCGTGGCGGGAGACCCAGTACTTC CASSEGDRASWRETQYF
TRBJ2-7 - TRBV7-2 once TGTGCCAGCAGCTTAGAAGTTCGATCCTACGAGCAGTACTTC CASSLEVRSYEQYF
TRBJ2-1 TRBD1 TRBV19 - TGTGCCAGTAGTATGACGCAGGGGGCATTGAATGAGCAGTTCTTC CASSMTQGALNEQFF
TRBJ1-5 - TRBV28 - TGTGCCAGCAGTTTATCCCCGGACAGACTGAGGCCCCAGCATTTT CASSLSPDRLRPQHF
TRBJ2-3 TRBD2 TRBV5-4 - TGTGCCAGCAGCTCGGGACTAGCGGGGGGCACAGATACGCAGTATTTT CASSSGLAGGTDTQYF
TRBJ2-3 TRBD2 TRBV2 large TGTGCCAGCAGTGAAAGTGCTAGCGGCCGCTCCACAGATACGCAGTATTTT CASSESASGRSTDTQYF
TRBJ2-1 TRBD2 TRBV29-1 - TGCAGCGTAGGACGGACTAGCGGTTACAATGAGCAGTTCTTC CSVGRTSGYNEQFF
TRBJ1-2 - TRBV4-3 - TGCGCCAGCAGCCAAGGACCCAGCGGGGACTATGGCTACACCTTC CASSQGPSGDYGYTF
TRBJ2-3 TRBD2 TRBV4-1 - TGCGCCAGCAGCCAAAAAAGGTTAACGGGAGGGCCCCCAGATACGCAGTATTTT CASSQKRLTGGPPDTQYF
TRBJ2-3 - TRBV5-4 - TGTGCCAGCAGCTTTAGCCAGGGGTCGTGGGATACGCAGTATTTT CASSFSQGSWDTQYF
TRBJ2-7 TRBD2 TRBV5-5 - TGTGCCAGCAGCGCCCGGGCGGGAGTCTACGAGCAGTACTTC CASSARAGVYEQYF
TRBJ1-5 - TRBV2 - TGTGCCAGCAGTGAAGGGGCGGGGGGCGCAGGACAGCCCCAGCATTTT CASSEGAGGAGQPQHF